Listed below are T cell receptor beta chains from one sample, sequenced in a study of cytomegalovirus exposure and HLA in healthy donors. Assay: immunoSEQ multiplex PCR; the TCRdb copy retains only in-frame clones and omits some. The repertoire holds approximately 88,000 clones, with 76% as singletons. Source material: PBMCs. The receptors come from a male donor in good health and CMV-seronegative. Each CDR3 is given with its conserved first and last residue. D genes are given only for firm matches. Size is omitted from some rows. Given values are once, few, many or a class for expanded clones.

size,V,J,D,DNA,CDR3
-,TRBV6-1,TRBJ1-6,-,TGTGCCAGCAGCCGGGAGGCGTCCTATAATTCACCCCTCCACTTT,CASSREASYNSPLHF
-,TRBV6-1,TRBJ1-2,-,TGTCAAGTCGGGAGTAATGGCTACACCTTC,CQVGSNGYTF
-,TRBV7-8,TRBJ2-5,TRBD2,TGTGCCAGCAGCTCCCCGGGCAGCGGGGATTGGGAGACCCAGTACTTC,CASSSPGSGDWETQYF
-,TRBV28,TRBJ1-5,-,TGTGCCAGCAGCTTAGGACAGTATTATCAGCCCCAGCATTTT,CASSLGQYYQPQHF
-,TRBV5-4,TRBJ1-1,-,TGTGCCAGCAGCTTCGGAGCCACTGAAGCTTTCTTT,CASSFGATEAFF
-,TRBV14,TRBJ1-1,TRBD1,TGTGCCAGCAGCCGCCTCTCTGGGACAGCCCTGGGAGACACTGAAGCTTTCTTT,CASSRLSGTALGDTEAFF
-,TRBV28,TRBJ2-1,TRBD2,TGTGCCAGCAGTTTCGGGTTTAGCGGGACCTACAATGAGCAGTTCTTC,CASSFGFSGTYNEQFF
once,TRBV19,TRBJ1-1,-,TGTGCCAGTAGTATCCAGGGTGCAAGCACTGAAGCTTTCTTT,CASSIQGASTEAFF
-,TRBV27,TRBJ2-7,TRBD1,TGTGCCAGCAGTTTAAGACAGGGGGTTAATTACGAGCAGTACTTC,CASSLRQGVNYEQYF
-,TRBV12-5,TRBJ1-6,TRBD1,TGTGCTAGTGCCTACGGGTGGGGACAGGGAAGGGGACCCCTCCACTTT,CASAYGWGQGRGPLHF
-,TRBV28,TRBJ1-2,-,TGTGCCAGCAGCCTTCGGGAGGACTATGGCTACACCTTC,CASSLREDYGYTF
-,TRBV11-2,TRBJ1-1,-,TGTGCCAGCAGCTTAAACAGGGTTAGGGCTGAAGCTTTCTTT,CASSLNRVRAEAFF
-,TRBV7-2,TRBJ1-2,-,TGTGCCAGCAGCCCAGGGGATTACTATGGCTACACCTTC,CASSPGDYYGYTF
-,TRBV5-6,TRBJ1-2,TRBD1,TGTGCCAGCAGCTTGGGGACAGGAGATCGCACGGGGTATGGCTACACCTTC,CASSLGTGDRTGYGYTF
-,TRBV27,TRBJ1-6,TRBD1,TGTGCCAGCAGTCTCAGTGGACAGGTCCAATCTTCACCCCTCCACTTT,CASSLSGQVQSSPLHF
-,TRBV6-5,TRBJ2-6,-,TGTGCCAGCAGTTACTCGACTTTTGGGGCCAACGTCCTGACTTTC,CASSYSTFGANVLTF
-,TRBV28,TRBJ1-4,TRBD1,TGTGCCAGCAGTTCATCGGCAGGGGGCTTCCTTAATGAAAAACTGTTTTTT,CASSSSAGGFLNEKLFF
few,TRBV6-6,TRBJ1-1,TRBD1,TGTGCCAGCAGTCCCGACAGGGGGTCCAACCGAGCTTTCTTT,CASSPDRGSNRAFF
-,TRBV7-9,TRBJ1-1,-,TGTGCCAGCAGCTTAGCTAGCACTGAAGCTTTCTTT,CASSLASTEAFF
-,TRBV7-2,TRBJ2-2,TRBD2,TGTGCCAGCAGCTTCATAGCGGGAGGGCCCAACACCGGGGAGCTGTTTTTT,CASSFIAGGPNTGELFF
-,TRBV10-3,TRBJ2-3,TRBD2,TGTGCCATCAGGGGGAGCGGGACTGCCACAGATACGCAGTATTTT,CAIRGSGTATDTQYF
-,TRBV28,TRBJ2-3,-,TGTGCCAGCAGTTTGGGGGCTAGCGGAGATACGCAGTATTTT,CASSLGASGDTQYF
-,TRBV13,TRBJ2-1,-,TGTGCCAGCAGCTTCCGGAATGAGCAGTTCTTC,CASSFRNEQFF
-,TRBV29-1,TRBJ2-5,TRBD2,TGCAGCGTTGAGGGCGGGGGGGCAGGAGAGACCCAGTACTTC,CSVEGGGAGETQYF
-,TRBV2,TRBJ2-7,-,TGTGCCAGCAGTGTACGGTTCCACGAGCAGTACTTC,CASSVRFHEQYF
-,TRBV9,TRBJ1-6,-,TGTGCCAGCAGCGAGCTACAGGAGGGGCGATCACCCCTCCACTTT,CASSELQEGRSPLHF
-,TRBV6-5,TRBJ1-1,-,TGTGCCAGCAGTTACGGAGGGATGAACACTGAAGCTTTCTTT,CASSYGGMNTEAFF
-,TRBV20-1,TRBJ1-2,-,TGCAGTGCTTGGACTAGGAATGGCTACACCTTC,CSAWTRNGYTF
-,TRBV6-1,TRBJ2-1,TRBD2,TGTGCCAGCAGTGAAGGGGGGGGAGTGAACAATGAGCAGTTCTTC,CASSEGGGVNNEQFF
-,TRBV28,TRBJ2-7,TRBD2,TGTGCCAGCAGTTTCCCCTTGGTAGCGGGAGGGCCCCACGAGCAGTACTTC,CASSFPLVAGGPHEQYF
few,TRBV28,TRBJ1-1,TRBD1,TGTGCCAGCACCCTCACGGGAGGGGGCGTAGCTTTCTTT,CASTLTGGGVAFF
-,TRBV29-1,TRBJ2-7,TRBD2,TGCAGCGTTGAATATCCTAGCGGGACGGGATACGAGCAGTACTTC,CSVEYPSGTGYEQYF
-,TRBV4-3,TRBJ2-5,TRBD2,TGCGCCAGCAGCCACCTAGCGGGGGGCATCCAAGAGACCCAGTACTTC,CASSHLAGGIQETQYF
-,TRBV27,TRBJ2-7,TRBD2,TGTGCCAGCAGTGGGAGGGAACACGAGCAGTACTTC,CASSGREHEQYF
few,TRBV6-1,TRBJ1-2,-,TGTGCCAGCAGTGATTTCGGGTATGGCTACACCTTC,CASSDFGYGYTF
-,TRBV27,TRBJ2-1,TRBD2,TGTGCCAGCAGTTCCCCCTCGGGACTAGCGGGAGTGATCTACAATGAGCAGTTCTTC,CASSSPSGLAGVIYNEQFF
-,TRBV11-2,TRBJ2-7,TRBD2,TGTGCCAGCAGCTTTAGCGGGGATGGCGCAGAGCAGTACTTC,CASSFSGDGAEQYF
-,TRBV29-1,TRBJ2-7,TRBD2,TGCAGCGTGGGGGGGTGGGTTGGGGGGGACGACTACGAGCAGTACTTC,CSVGGWVGGDDYEQYF
-,TRBV5-1,TRBJ2-6,-,TGCGCCAGCAGCTTCGGGTCTGGGGCCAACGTCCTGACTTTC,CASSFGSGANVLTF
-,TRBV19,TRBJ1-4,TRBD1,TGTGCCAGTAGTATCTCCCGGGACAGGGCAACTAATGAAAAACTGTTTTTT,CASSISRDRATNEKLFF
-,TRBV28,TRBJ1-1,TRBD1,TGTGCCAGCAGTCCCCCTTCCGGGACAGGGCTCAACACTGAAGCTTTCTTT,CASSPPSGTGLNTEAFF
-,TRBV6-1,TRBJ1-3,-,TGTGCCAGCAGTGCACTGGCGACAGAAAACACCATATATTTT,CASSALATENTIYF
few,TRBV29-1,TRBJ1-5,-,TGCAGCGTTGATGAGGGGGAAAAGGGTCAGCCCCAGCATTTT,CSVDEGEKGQPQHF